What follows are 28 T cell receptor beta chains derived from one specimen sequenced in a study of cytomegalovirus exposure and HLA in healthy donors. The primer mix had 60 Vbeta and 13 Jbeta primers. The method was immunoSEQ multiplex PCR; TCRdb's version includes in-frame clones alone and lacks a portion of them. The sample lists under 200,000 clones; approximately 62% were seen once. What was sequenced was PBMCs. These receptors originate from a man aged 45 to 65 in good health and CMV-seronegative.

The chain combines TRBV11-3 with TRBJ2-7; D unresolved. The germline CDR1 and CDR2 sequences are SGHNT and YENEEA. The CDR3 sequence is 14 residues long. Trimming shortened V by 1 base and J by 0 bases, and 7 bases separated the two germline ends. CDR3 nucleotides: TGTGCCAGCAGCTTAGGGTGGCCCTCCTACGAGCAGTACTTC. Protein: CASSLGWPSYEQYF.

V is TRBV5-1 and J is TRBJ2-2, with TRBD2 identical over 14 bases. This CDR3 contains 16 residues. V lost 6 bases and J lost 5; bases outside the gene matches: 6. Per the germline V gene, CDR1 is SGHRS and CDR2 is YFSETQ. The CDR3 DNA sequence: TGCGCCAGCAACCGACTAGCGGGGGGGAATACCGGGGAGCTGTTTTTT. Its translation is CASNRLAGGNTGELFF.

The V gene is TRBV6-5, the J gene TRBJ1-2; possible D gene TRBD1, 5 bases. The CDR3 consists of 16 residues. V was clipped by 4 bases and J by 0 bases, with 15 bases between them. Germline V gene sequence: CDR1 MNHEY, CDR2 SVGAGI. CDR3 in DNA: TGTGCCAGCAGTTCCCTCCCGACAGTCTCTAACTATGGCTACACCTTC. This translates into CASSSLPTVSNYGYTF.

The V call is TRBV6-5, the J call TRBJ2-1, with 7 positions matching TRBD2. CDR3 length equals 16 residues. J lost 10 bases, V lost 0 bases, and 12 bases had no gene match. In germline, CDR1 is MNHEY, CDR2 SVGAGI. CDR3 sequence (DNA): TGTGCCAGCAGTTACTCTTTGGGGACTACCGGGCGGGAGCAGTTCTTC. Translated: CASSYSLGTTGREQFF.

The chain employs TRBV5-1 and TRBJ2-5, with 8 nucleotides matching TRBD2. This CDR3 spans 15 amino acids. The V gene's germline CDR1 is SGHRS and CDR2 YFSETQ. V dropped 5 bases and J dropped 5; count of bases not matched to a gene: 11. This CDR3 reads CASSLMAGGGETQYF. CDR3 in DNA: TGCGCCAGCAGTTTGATGGCGGGGGGTGGGGAGACCCAGTACTTC.

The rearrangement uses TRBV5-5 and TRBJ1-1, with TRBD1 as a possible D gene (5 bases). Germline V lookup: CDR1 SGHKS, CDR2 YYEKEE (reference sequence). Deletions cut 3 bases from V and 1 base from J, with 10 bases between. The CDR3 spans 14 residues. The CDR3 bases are TGTGCCAGCAGCTGGGGGGTCTCGAACACTGAAGCTTTCTTT. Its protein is CASSWGVSNTEAFF.

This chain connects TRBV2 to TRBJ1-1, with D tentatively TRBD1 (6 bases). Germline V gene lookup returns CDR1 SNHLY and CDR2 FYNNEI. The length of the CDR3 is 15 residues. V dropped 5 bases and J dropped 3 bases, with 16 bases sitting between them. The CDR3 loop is CASSSQQGLDTEAFF. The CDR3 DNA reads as TGTGCCAGCAGTTCTCAACAGGGATTGGACACTGAAGCTTTCTTT.

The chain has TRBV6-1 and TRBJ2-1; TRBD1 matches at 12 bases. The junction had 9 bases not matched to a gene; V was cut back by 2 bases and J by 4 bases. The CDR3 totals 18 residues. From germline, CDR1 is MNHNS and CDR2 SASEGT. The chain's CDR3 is CASSEPHGTGGSYNEQFF. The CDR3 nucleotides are TGTGCCAGCAGTGAACCTCATGGGACAGGGGGCTCGTACAATGAGCAGTTCTTC.

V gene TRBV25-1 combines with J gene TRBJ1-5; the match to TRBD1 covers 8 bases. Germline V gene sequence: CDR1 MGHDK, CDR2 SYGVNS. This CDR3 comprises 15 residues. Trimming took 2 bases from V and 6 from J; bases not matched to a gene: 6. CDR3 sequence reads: CASSERQGACQPQHF. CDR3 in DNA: TGTGCCAGCAGTGAAAGGCAGGGGGCATGTCAGCCCCAGCATTTT. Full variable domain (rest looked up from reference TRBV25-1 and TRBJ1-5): EADIYQTPRYLVIGTGKKITLECSQTMGHDKMYWYQQDPGMELHLIHYSYGVNSTEKGDLSSESTVSRIRTEHFPLTLESARPSHTSQYLCASSERQGACQPQHFGDGTRLSIL.

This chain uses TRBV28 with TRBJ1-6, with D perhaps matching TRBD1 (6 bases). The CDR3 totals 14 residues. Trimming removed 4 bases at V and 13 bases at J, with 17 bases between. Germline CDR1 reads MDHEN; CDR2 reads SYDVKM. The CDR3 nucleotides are TGTGCCAGCAGTTCGGCGGGGGCCATAAGGCCCCTCCACTTT. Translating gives CASSSAGAIRPLHF.

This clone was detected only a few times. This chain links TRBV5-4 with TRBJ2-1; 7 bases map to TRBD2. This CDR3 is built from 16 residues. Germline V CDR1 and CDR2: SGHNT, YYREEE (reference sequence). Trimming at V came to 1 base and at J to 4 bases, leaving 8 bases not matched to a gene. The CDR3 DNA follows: TGTGCCAGCAGCTTGAATCCGGCGGGGGTATACAATGAGCAGTTCTTC. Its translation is CASSLNPAGVYNEQFF.

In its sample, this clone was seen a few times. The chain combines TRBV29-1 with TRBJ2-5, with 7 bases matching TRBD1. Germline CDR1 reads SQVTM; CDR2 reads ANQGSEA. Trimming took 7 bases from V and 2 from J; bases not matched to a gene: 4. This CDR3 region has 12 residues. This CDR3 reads CSGYRGQETQYF. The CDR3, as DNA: TGCAGCGGCTACAGGGGACAAGAGACCCAGTACTTC.

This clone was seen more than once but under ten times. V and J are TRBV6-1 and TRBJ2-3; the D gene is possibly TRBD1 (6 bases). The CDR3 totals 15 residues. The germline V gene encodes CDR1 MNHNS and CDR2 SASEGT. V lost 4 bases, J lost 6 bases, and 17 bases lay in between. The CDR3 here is CASSVETARGDTQYF. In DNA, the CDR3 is TGTGCCAGCAGTGTCGAGACAGCTAGGGGGGATACGCAGTATTTT.

CDR3 protein: CASRSTGAGANVLTF. CDR3 nucleotide sequence: TGTGCCAGCAGATCGACAGGGGCTGGGGCCAACGTCCTGACTTTC. The J gene is TRBJ2-6, the V gene TRBV6-5; 8 bases align to TRBD1. This CDR3 is built from 15 residues. Germline V CDR1 and CDR2: MNHEY, SVGAGI. The V and J ends lost 6 bases and 2 bases, in that order; junction bases with no gene match: 3.

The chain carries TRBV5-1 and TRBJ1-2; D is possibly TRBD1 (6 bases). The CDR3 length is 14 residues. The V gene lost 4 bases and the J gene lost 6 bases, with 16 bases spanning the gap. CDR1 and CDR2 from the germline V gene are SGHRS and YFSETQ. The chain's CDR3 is CASSRGAGGDGYTF. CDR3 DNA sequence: TGCGCCAGCAGCCGGGGGGCCGGGGGGGATGGCTACACCTTC. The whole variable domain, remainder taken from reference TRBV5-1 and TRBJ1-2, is KAGVTQTPRYLIKTRGQQVTLSCSPISGHRSVSWYQQTPGQGLQFLFEYFSETQRNKGNFPGRFSGRQFSNSRSEMNVSTLELGDSALYLCASSRGAGGDGYTFGSGTRLTVV.

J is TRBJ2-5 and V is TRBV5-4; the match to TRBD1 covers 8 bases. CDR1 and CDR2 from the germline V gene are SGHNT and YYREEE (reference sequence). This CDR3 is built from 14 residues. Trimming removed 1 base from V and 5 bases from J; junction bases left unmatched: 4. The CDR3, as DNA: TGTGCCAGCAGCTTGTTGTCAGGGGGCGAGACCCAGTACTTC. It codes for CASSLLSGGETQYF.

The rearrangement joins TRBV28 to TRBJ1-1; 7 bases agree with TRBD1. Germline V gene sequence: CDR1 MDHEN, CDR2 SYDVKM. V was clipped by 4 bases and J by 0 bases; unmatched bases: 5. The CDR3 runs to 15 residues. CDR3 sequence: CASSYRDRMNTEAFF. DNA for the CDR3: TGTGCCAGCAGTTACAGGGACAGAATGAACACTGAAGCTTTCTTT. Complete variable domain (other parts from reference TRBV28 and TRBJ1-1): DVKVTQSSRYLVKRTGEKVFLECVQDMDHENMFWYRQDPGLGLRLIYFSYDVKMKEKGDIPEGYSVSREKKERFSLILESASTNQTSMYLCASSYRDRMNTEAFFGQGTRLTVV.

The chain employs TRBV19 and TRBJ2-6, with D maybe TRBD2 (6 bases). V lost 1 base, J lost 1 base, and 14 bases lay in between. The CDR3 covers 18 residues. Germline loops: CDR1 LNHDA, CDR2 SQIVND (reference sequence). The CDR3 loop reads CASSIVGGAGSGANVLTF. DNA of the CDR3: TGTGCCAGTAGTATAGTTGGAGGGGCAGGTTCTGGGGCCAACGTCCTGACTTTC. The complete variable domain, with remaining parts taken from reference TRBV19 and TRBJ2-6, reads DGGITQSPKYLFRKEGQNVTLSCEQNLNHDAMYWYRQDPGQGLRLIYYSQIVNDFQKGDIAEGYSVSREKKESFPLTVTSAQKNPTAFYLCASSIVGGAGSGANVLTFGAGSRLTVL.

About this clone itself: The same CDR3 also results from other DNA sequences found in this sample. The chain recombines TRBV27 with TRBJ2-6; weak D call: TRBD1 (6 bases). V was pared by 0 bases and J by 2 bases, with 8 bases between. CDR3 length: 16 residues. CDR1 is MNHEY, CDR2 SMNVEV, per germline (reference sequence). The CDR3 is CASSLSQGPGANVLTF. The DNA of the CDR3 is TGTGCCAGCAGTTTATCACAGGGACCTGGGGCCAACGTCCTGACTTTC.

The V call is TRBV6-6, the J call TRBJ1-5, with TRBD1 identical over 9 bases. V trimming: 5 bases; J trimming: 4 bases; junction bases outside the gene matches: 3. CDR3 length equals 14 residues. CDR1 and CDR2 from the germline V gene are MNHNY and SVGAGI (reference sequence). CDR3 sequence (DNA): TGTGCCAGCAGTCCTGGGACAGGGAATCAGCCCCAGCATTTT. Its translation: CASSPGTGNQPQHF.

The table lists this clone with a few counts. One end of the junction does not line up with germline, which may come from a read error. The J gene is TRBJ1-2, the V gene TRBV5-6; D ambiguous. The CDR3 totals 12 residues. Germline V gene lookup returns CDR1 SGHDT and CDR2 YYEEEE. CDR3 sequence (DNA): TGTGCCAGCAGATTGGGGAGGGATGGCTACACCTTC. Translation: CASRLGRDGYTF.

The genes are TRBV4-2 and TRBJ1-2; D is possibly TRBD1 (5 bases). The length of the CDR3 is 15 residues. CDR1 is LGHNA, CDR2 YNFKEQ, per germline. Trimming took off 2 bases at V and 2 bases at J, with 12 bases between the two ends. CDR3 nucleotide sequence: TGTGCCAGCAGCCAATCAATAGGGGAAAACTATGGCTACACCTTC. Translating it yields CASSQSIGENYGYTF.

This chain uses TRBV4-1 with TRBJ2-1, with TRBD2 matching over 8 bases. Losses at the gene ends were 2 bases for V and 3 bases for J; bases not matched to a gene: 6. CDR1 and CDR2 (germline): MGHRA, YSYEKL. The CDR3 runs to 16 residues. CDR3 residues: CASSQRAGGVYNEQFF. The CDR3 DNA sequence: TGCGCCAGCAGCCAAAGGGCGGGGGGTGTCTACAATGAGCAGTTCTTC.

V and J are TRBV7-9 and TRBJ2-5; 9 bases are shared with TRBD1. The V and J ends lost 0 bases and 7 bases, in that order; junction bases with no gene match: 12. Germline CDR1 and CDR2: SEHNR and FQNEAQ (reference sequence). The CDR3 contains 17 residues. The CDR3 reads CASSLADIPGQGMTQYF. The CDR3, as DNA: TGTGCCAGCAGCTTAGCAGATATACCGGGACAGGGTATGACCCAGTACTTC.

This CDR3 is CASTQGVIGNSPLHF. As DNA, the CDR3 is TGTGCCAGCACACAGGGTGTAATTGGTAATTCACCCCTCCACTTT. The V call is TRBV9, the J call TRBJ1-6; D possibly corresponds to TRBD1 (6 bases). V lost 6 bases and J 6 bases, leaving 16 bases between the germline ends. The germline CDR1 and CDR2 sequences are SGDLS and YYNGEE. There are 15 residues in the CDR3.

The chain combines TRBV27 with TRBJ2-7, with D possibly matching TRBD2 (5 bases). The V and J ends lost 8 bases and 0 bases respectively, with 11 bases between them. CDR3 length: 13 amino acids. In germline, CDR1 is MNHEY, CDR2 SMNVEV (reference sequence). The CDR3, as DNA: TGTGCCAGCGCCTCCGGGGTCTCCTACGAGCAGTACTTC. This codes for CASASGVSYEQYF.

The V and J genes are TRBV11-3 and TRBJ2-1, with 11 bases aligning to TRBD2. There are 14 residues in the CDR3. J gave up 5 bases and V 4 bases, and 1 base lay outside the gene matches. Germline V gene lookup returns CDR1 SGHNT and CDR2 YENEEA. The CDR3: CASSSTSGDNEQFF. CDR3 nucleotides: TGTGCCAGCAGCTCGACTAGCGGGGACAATGAGCAGTTCTTC.

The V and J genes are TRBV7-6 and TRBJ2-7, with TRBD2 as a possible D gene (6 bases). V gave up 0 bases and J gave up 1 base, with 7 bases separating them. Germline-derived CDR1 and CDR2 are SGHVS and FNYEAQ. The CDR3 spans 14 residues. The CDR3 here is CASSLAGRSYEQYF. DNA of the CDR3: TGTGCCAGCAGCTTAGCGGGGAGGTCCTACGAGCAGTACTTC.